These 18 T cell receptor beta chains share one sample of origin, sequenced in a study of T cell responses to AZD1222 COVID-19 vaccine. Profiled with immunoSEQ multiplex PCR; TCRdb holds only in-frame clones, not every one. The table lists about 96,000 clones, about 89% of them singletons. The sequencing used peripheral blood, collected on day 0 of AZD1222 vaccination. All receptors come from an adult in good health.

The genes are TRBV24-1 and TRBJ1-4; D is undetermined. Germline assignment: CDR1 KGHDR and CDR2 SFDVKD. The CDR3 runs 15 residues. V was cut by 3 bases and J by 0 bases, with 7 bases left in between. The CDR3 sequence is CATSDPGATNEKLFF. The CDR3 coding sequence is TGTGCCACCAGTGATCCCGGGGCAACTAATGAAAAACTGTTTTTT.

This rearrangement joins TRBV2 to TRBJ1-5; tentatively, D is TRBD1 (5 bases). V was shortened by 7 bases and J by 2 bases, with 12 bases between the two germline ends. CDR1 SNHLY and CDR2 FYNNEI come from the germline V gene. This CDR3 is 14 amino acids long. CDR3 nucleotides: TGTGCCAGCATGGATACAGGACGCAATCAGCCCCAGCATTTT. This sequence encodes CASMDTGRNQPQHF.

This chain connects TRBV4-2 to TRBJ2-7; D perhaps matches TRBD1 (5 bases). Germline lookup yields CDR1 LGHNA and CDR2 YNFKEQ. The CDR3 runs 15 residues. V lost 0 bases, J lost 3 bases, and 12 bases lay in between. CDR3 sequence: CASSQDGQGNYEQYF. The CDR3 DNA reads as TGTGCCAGCAGCCAAGATGGGCAGGGCAACTACGAGCAGTACTTC.

V gene TRBV3-1 (or the pseudogene TRBV3-2) combines with J gene TRBJ1-2; 7 nucleotides agree with TRBD1. Germline assignment: CDR1 LGHDT and CDR2 YNNKEL (reference sequence). With V trimmed by 1 base and J by 8 bases, 7 bases remained unmatched. This CDR3 is 14 amino acids long. For the CDR3, the DNA is TGTGCCAGCAGCCAAGTCAGCGACAGGGCGGGCTACACCTTC. Its translation: CASSQVSDRAGYTF.

CDR3 coding DNA: TGTGCCAGCAGTGAATCGCCTACAGGGGTTACGCAGTATTTT. As protein: CASSESPTGVTQYF. This chain joins TRBV25-1 and TRBJ2-3; 7 nucleotides match TRBD1. Germline V gene sequence: CDR1 MGHDK, CDR2 SYGVNS. CDR3 length: 14 amino acids. The J segment lost 8 bases and the V segment lost 1 base, leaving 6 bases of the junction unmatched.

The count of this clone is one. The V call is TRBV19, the J call TRBJ1-2, with TRBD1 matching 11 bases. Germline assignment: CDR1 LNHDA and CDR2 SQIVND (reference sequence). J gave up 9 bases and V 3 bases, and 9 bases lay outside the gene matches. This CDR3 is 15 amino acids long. DNA for the CDR3: TGTGCCAGTAGTATCGTCGTGGGGACAGGGGGAAGCTACACCTTC. Its translation: CASSIVVGTGGSYTF.

The chain employs TRBV7-2 and TRBJ1-2; possibly TRBD1 for D (5 bases). The CDR3 runs to 15 residues. Germline V CDR1 and CDR2: SGHTA, FQGNSA. The V end was cut by 5 bases, the J end by 0 bases, with 13 bases between. The CDR3 sequence: CASSPAGVANYGYTF. CDR3 sequence (DNA): TGTGCCAGCAGCCCGGCGGGGGTAGCTAACTATGGCTACACCTTC.

This rearrangement joins TRBV4-1 to TRBJ1-2, with D possibly TRBD1 on 5 matching bases. The CDR3 is made up of 16 amino acids. Trimming pared 4 bases from V and 2 bases from J, leaving 17 bases between. Germline CDR1 MGHRA, CDR2 YSYEKL. In nucleotides, the CDR3 is TGCGCCAGCAGCCCGTTCGGGGGAATAGGGAACTATGGCTACACCTTC. As protein: CASSPFGGIGNYGYTF.

CDR3 loop: CASSFLQLPQHF. The CDR3 nucleotides are TGTGCCAGCAGTTTTTTACAGTTGCCCCAGCATTTT. V is TRBV12-3 or TRBV12-4 and J is TRBJ1-5, with no clear D. The CDR3 contains 12 residues. V gave up 3 bases and J gave up 9 bases, with 9 bases separating them.

V gene TRBV10-1 combines with J gene TRBJ2-3; D gene ambiguous. Germline loops: CDR1 WNHNN, CDR2 SYGVQD (reference sequence). The CDR3 sequence is 13 residues long. Deletions cut 3 bases from V and 2 bases from J, with 6 bases between. The CDR3 protein is CASSDLVTDTQYF. Here the CDR3 DNA reads TGCGCCAGCAGTGATCTAGTCACAGATACGCAGTATTTT.

V and J are TRBV24-1 and TRBJ2-1, with 7 nucleotides matching TRBD1. Germline V lookup: CDR1 KGHDR, CDR2 SFDVKD. This CDR3 is built from 15 residues. After removal of 2 bases from V and 3 bases from J, the junction contained 3 bases not matched to a gene. This CDR3 is CATSDSGTDYNEQFF. CDR3 bases: TGTGCCACCAGTGATTCCGGGACAGACTACAATGAGCAGTTCTTC.

The rearrangement uses TRBV19 and TRBJ2-3; 8 bases map to TRBD2. The CDR3 covers 16 residues. Germline V gene lookup returns CDR1 LNHDA and CDR2 SQIVND (reference sequence). V was pared by 2 bases and J by 4 bases, with 8 bases of the junction left unmatched. In DNA, the CDR3 is TGTGCCAGTAGTATACCCCCGGGCGGGGGGTCAGATACGCAGTATTTT. It is translated as CASSIPPGGGSDTQYF.

This chain joins TRBV30 and TRBJ1-1, with D perhaps TRBD1 (6 bases). Germline V lookup: CDR1 GTSNPN, CDR2 SVGIG (reference sequence). V was pared by 3 bases and J by 10 bases, with 18 bases between. The CDR3 runs 13 residues. The CDR3 is CAWRQGVSYGAFF. DNA for the CDR3: TGTGCCTGGAGACAGGGAGTTTCATACGGAGCTTTCTTT.

The rearrangement uses TRBV20-1 and TRBJ2-7; D remains ambiguous. CDR3 length: 10 residues. Per germline, CDR1 DFQATT and CDR2 SNEGSKA (reference sequence). V was trimmed by 6 bases and J by 9 bases, leaving 12 bases between them. Here the CDR3 DNA reads TGCAGTGCCGGCCCCCGGCCGCAGTACTTC. This gives the protein CSAGPRPQYF.

The chain is built from TRBV14 and TRBJ2-5; D call uncertain. Trimming took 1 base from V and 9 from J, leaving 9 bases between them. Per germline, CDR1 SGHDN and CDR2 FVKESK. This CDR3 contains 12 residues. CDR3 residues: CASSQVRSPQYF. CDR3 coding DNA: TGTGCCAGCAGCCAAGTGCGATCGCCCCAGTACTTC.

The genes are TRBV6-5 and TRBJ1-5; weak D call: TRBD1 (6 bases). Trimming removed 6 bases at V and 4 bases at J, with 10 bases between. Per germline, CDR1 MNHEY and CDR2 SVGAGI. The CDR3 is made up of 13 amino acids. The DNA for the CDR3 is TGTGCCAGCAGGACTACAGGGAATCAGCCCCAGCATTTT. It codes for CASRTTGNQPQHF.

This clone was seen only once. The V gene is TRBV5-4, the J gene TRBJ2-1; TRBD2 agrees at 9 bases. Germline V lookup: CDR1 SGHNT, CDR2 YYREEE (reference sequence). This CDR3 is built from 15 residues. J gave up 0 bases and V 2 bases, and 0 bases lay outside the gene matches. CDR3 in amino acids: CASSFSGGSYNEQFF. For the CDR3, the DNA is TGTGCCAGCAGCTTTAGCGGGGGCTCCTACAATGAGCAGTTCTTC. The whole variable domain, filled in from reference TRBV5-4 and TRBJ2-1, reads ETGVTQSPTHLIKTRGQQVTLRCSSQSGHNTVSWYQQALGQGPQFIFQYYREEENGRGNFPPRFSGLQFPNYSSELNVNALELDDSALYLCASSFSGGSYNEQFFGPGTRLTVL.

The chain couples TRBV4-2 to TRBJ2-5; 7 bases are shared with TRBD2. Germline values: CDR1 LGHNA, CDR2 YNFKEQ. V dropped 0 bases and J dropped 7; count of bases not matched to a gene: 2. The CDR3 covers 13 residues. The CDR3 here is CASSQEGGLTQYF. The CDR3 DNA follows: TGTGCCAGCAGCCAAGAGGGAGGGTTGACCCAGTACTTC.